A selection of T cell receptor beta chains follows, all from one sample in a study of human thymus T cells. Profiled with immunoSEQ multiplex PCR; TCRdb holds only in-frame clones, not every one. The sample consists of about 78,000 clones, just over 95% of them appearing once. The sample taken for sequencing was thymus tissue. These receptors were obtained from a boy under two years old with a congenital heart defect but otherwise immunologically healthy. CDR3s include the opening cysteine and the closing phenylalanine or tryptophan. A D gene is named only where the DNA matches it firmly. Not every row has a clone size; where given, it reads once, few, many or a size class.

d_call j_call cdr3_length v_call clone_size cdr3_aa cdr3_nt
. TRBJ2-5 11 TRBV18 . CASSLSQTQYF TGTGCCAGCTCACTATCCCAGACCCAGTACTTC
. TRBJ2-7 16 TRBV7-9 . CASSVTSGTEVHEQYF TGTGCCAGCAGCGTAACCTCCGGGACCGAAGTACACGAGCAGTACTTC
. TRBJ2-7 15 TRBV6-5 . CASSYSEGDHYEQYF TGTGCCAGCAGTTACTCGGAGGGTGATCATTACGAGCAGTACTTC
. TRBJ1-2 13 TRBV5-1 . CASSLGRGYGYTF TGCGCCAGCAGCTTGGGTAGGGGCTATGGCTACACCTTC
. TRBJ2-7 17 TRBV6-1 . CASSESLKDSTLYEQYF TGTGCCAGCAGTGAATCTTTGAAGGACAGTACACTCTACGAGCAGTACTTC
TRBD2 TRBJ2-1 15 TRBV5-4 . CASSRRLADYNEQFF TGTGCCAGCAGCCGCCGACTAGCGGATTACAATGAGCAGTTCTTC
. TRBJ1-4 14 TRBV13 once CASSPPRLGEKLFF TGTGCCAGCAGCCCCCCGAGACTGGGGGAAAAACTGTTTTTT
. TRBJ1-5 12 TRBV6-1 . CASRQNGQPQHF TGTGCCAGCAGGCAAAACGGGCAGCCCCAGCATTTT
. TRBJ1-5 13 TRBV11-2 few CASSVGSNQPQHF TGTGCCAGCAGCGTCGGAAGCAATCAGCCCCAGCATTTT
. TRBJ2-1 16 TRBV11-2 . CASSPWIVLDLNEQFF TGTGCCAGCAGCCCCTGGATAGTTCTCGACCTCAATGAGCAGTTCTTC
. TRBJ1-5 14 TRBV28 . CATRDPSRDQPQHF TGTGCCACCCGGGATCCCTCAAGAGATCAGCCCCAGCATTTT
. TRBJ2-6 15 TRBV5-4 . CASSSPGTGANVLTF TGTGCCAGCAGCTCCCCAGGAACCGGGGCCAACGTCCTGACTTTC
TRBD2 TRBJ2-3 17 TRBV10-3 . CAISGTSGRWLTDTQYF TGTGCCATCTCCGGGACTAGCGGGAGGTGGTTGACAGATACGCAGTATTTT
. TRBJ1-2 11 TRBV28 . CASSPSYGYTF TGTGCCAGCAGTCCTTCCTATGGCTACACCTTC
. TRBJ2-1 14 TRBV6-1 . CASSEAPGAPEQFF TGTGCCAGCAGTGAAGCGCCGGGGGCCCCTGAGCAGTTCTTC
. TRBJ1-5 17 TRBV2 . CASRNTPPGARGQPQHF TGTGCCAGCAGAAACACCCCCCCGGGGGCGCGAGGCCAGCCCCAGCATTTT
TRBD1 TRBJ1-3 19 TRBV9 once CASSVRSGTGGRTGNTIYF TGTGCCAGCAGCGTACGATCCGGGACAGGGGGCCGAACTGGAAACACCATATATTTT
. TRBJ1-5 15 TRBV4-1 . CASSQNNRGTQPQHF TGCGCCAGCAGCCAAAACAACCGGGGAACTCAGCCCCAGCATTTT
. TRBJ2-6 16 TRBV7-2 . CASSLEGVAGANVLTF TGTGCCAGCAGCTTAGAGGGAGTGGCCGGGGCCAACGTCCTGACTTTC
TRBD2 TRBJ2-7 15 TRBV27 once CASSFSGSGSYEQYF TGTGCCAGCAGTTTTAGCGGGAGTGGGTCGTACGAGCAGTACTTC
. TRBJ2-7 16 TRBV11-3 . CASSFLFTSSSYEQYF TGTGCCAGCAGCTTCTTGTTTACCTCCAGCTCCTACGAGCAGTACTTC
TRBD2 TRBJ2-7 14 TRBV7-9 . CASSSQREYYEQYF TGTGCCAGCAGCTCCCAGCGGGAGTACTACGAGCAGTACTTC
. TRBJ2-1 10 TRBV29-1 . CSVPGGEQFF TGCAGCGTCCCTGGCGGCGAGCAGTTCTTC
TRBD2 TRBJ2-5 19 TRBV2 . CASSDPSRTSGGGLETQYF TGTGCCAGCAGTGACCCCTCCAGGACTAGCGGGGGAGGGTTAGAGACCCAGTACTTC
. TRBJ2-2 16 TRBV5-1 . CASTLRRGRVNGELFF TGCGCCAGCACTCTCCGGAGGGGGCGAGTTAACGGGGAGCTGTTTTTT
TRBD1 TRBJ2-7 14 TRBV7-9 . CASRRQGTPYEQYF TGTGCCAGCAGGAGACAGGGGACCCCTTACGAGCAGTACTTC
TRBD2 TRBJ2-1 15 TRBV19 . CASSKRTRRENEQFF TGTGCCAGTAGTAAGAGGACTAGGAGGGAGAATGAGCAGTTCTTC
. TRBJ2-7 12 TRBV14 . CASSLTREAQYF TGTGCCAGCAGCCTCACCAGGGAGGCGCAGTACTTC
TRBD1 TRBJ1-5 15 TRBV29-1 once CSVELDRGGNQPQHF TGCAGCGTTGAACTTGACAGGGGGGGCAATCAGCCCCAGCATTTT
TRBD2 TRBJ2-3 20 TRBV30 . CAWIRQLAGGFHPSTDTQYF TGTGCCTGGATTAGGCAGCTAGCGGGGGGATTCCACCCTAGCACAGATACGCAGTATTTT
TRBD2 TRBJ2-3 14 TRBV2 . CASNRGTSEDTQYF TGTGCCAGCAATCGAGGGACTAGCGAGGATACGCAGTATTTT
TRBD1 TRBJ2-1 14 TRBV5-5 . CASSLLVQGAEQFF TGTGCCAGCAGCCTCTTAGTACAGGGGGCCGAGCAGTTCTTC
. TRBJ2-6 17 TRBV11-2 . CASSNRDSLPRANVLTF TGTGCCAGCAGCAACCGGGACTCCCTCCCTCGAGCCAACGTCCTGACTTTC
TRBD1 TRBJ1-2 15 TRBV15 . CATSRGGQGPVGYTF TGTGCCACCAGCAGAGGAGGACAGGGGCCAGTTGGCTACACCTTC
TRBD1 TRBJ2-7 15 TRBV6-1 . CASSQRDRGKYEQYF TGTGCCAGCAGTCAAAGGGACAGGGGGAAGTACGAGCAGTACTTC
. TRBJ1-2 17 TRBV7-9 once CASSRRGAWKANYGYTF TGTGCCAGCAGCCGACGGGGGGCTTGGAAAGCTAACTATGGCTACACCTTC
TRBD1 TRBJ2-1 16 TRBV11-1 . CASSLGQWRSYNEQFF TGTGCCAGCAGCCTGGGACAGTGGAGGTCCTACAATGAGCAGTTCTTC
. TRBJ1-2 13 TRBV27 . CASGPYDTYGYTF TGTGCCAGCGGACCCTATGACACATATGGCTACACCTTC
TRBD2 TRBJ2-1 21 TRBV12-5 . CASGLVSRTSGRKGSYNEQFF TGTGCTAGTGGTTTGGTGTCCCGGACTAGCGGGAGAAAGGGCTCCTACAATGAGCAGTTCTTC
. TRBJ2-5 12 TRBV25-1 once CASSGRGETQYF TGTGCCAGCAGTGGCCGGGGAGAGACCCAGTACTTC
TRBD2 TRBJ2-1 17 TRBV9 . CASSPFTVLAGRDEQFF TGTGCCAGCAGCCCCTTCACAGTACTAGCGGGACGGGATGAGCAGTTCTTC
. TRBJ1-2 14 TRBV6-1 . CASRVPSANYGYTF TGTGCCAGCAGGGTGCCGTCCGCTAACTATGGCTACACCTTC
. TRBJ1-5 15 TRBV30 . CAWSVGVNSNQPQHF TGTGCCTGGAGTGTAGGAGTAAATAGCAATCAGCCCCAGCATTTT
. TRBJ1-1 16 TRBV5-6 . CASSRSIRTEYTEAFF TGTGCCAGCAGCCGATCGATCCGGACGGAGTACACTGAAGCTTTCTTT
. TRBJ1-2 13 TRBV10-3 . CAISERFRGGYTF TGTGCCATCAGTGAGAGGTTCCGTGGTGGCTACACCTTC
TRBD1 TRBJ2-7 14 TRBV28 . CASSIRDRSYEQYF TGTGCCAGCAGTATAAGGGACAGATCGTACGAGCAGTACTTC
. TRBJ2-7 15 TRBV28 . CASSTNRLTGYEQYF TGTGCCAGCAGTACTAACCGGCTGACAGGCTACGAGCAGTACTTC
. TRBJ1-6 13 TRBV21-1 . CASIRIHNSPLHF TGTGCCAGCATACGGATACATAATTCACCCCTCCACTTT
. TRBJ1-2 11 TRBV25-1 few CASSAPGAYTF TGTGCCAGCAGTGCCCCAGGGGCCTACACCTTC
. TRBJ2-2 15 TRBV5-5 . CASSLRVLRTGELFF TGTGCCAGCAGCTTGAGGGTATTGAGAACCGGGGAGCTGTTTTTT
. TRBJ2-1 10 TRBV29-1 . CSVEVREQFF TGCAGCGTTGAAGTGCGTGAGCAGTTCTTC